The table lists the clone carrying this TCR beta chain with a few counts. Its antigen is not identified. Primers for the PCR totalled 60 Vbeta and 13 Jbeta. Clones were sequenced by immunoSEQ multiplex PCR, and TCRdb holds only the in-frame ones, with some missing. The repertoire holds approximately 60,000 clones, approximately 83% seen once, with approximately 4% in the top ten. The data originate from a study of cytomegalovirus exposure and HLA in healthy donors. Overall study findings and caveats: Cytomegalovirus status was reportedly diagnosed by the classifier with high specificity and sensitivity. Over 150 TCR beta chains were listed as cytomegalovirus-associated.

This TCR was sampled from a man aged 25-40 years in good health and CMV-seronegative. Specimen: PBMCs.

DNA for the CDR3: TGTGCCAGCAGCCCCAGGGGGGTACGGCACACTGAAGCTTTCTTT. Translated, it gives CASSPRGVRHTEAFF. J is TRBJ1-1 and V is TRBV5-6, with 7 nucleotides matching TRBD1. With V trimmed by 4 bases and J by 3 bases, 9 bases remained unmatched. From germline, CDR1 is SGHDT and CDR2 YYEEEE. This CDR3 has 15 amino acids.